Following are 15 T cell receptor beta chains from one sample sequenced in a study of tumor-infiltrating lymphocytes in primary liver carcinoma. TCR beta cDNA was made from around 460 ng total RNA with a constant-region primer. Employing slightly modified ARM-PCR, three nested multiplex PCR rounds were run, and these gave rise to the TCR beta libraries. The two initial PCR rounds, 9 to 11 cycles each, used TRBV1-TRBV30 forward and C-beta reverse primers. Using its own MiXCR run on the multiplex PCR reads, TCRdb lists one record per CDR3 protein. Of fewer than 400,000 distinct CDR3 sequences detected, around three fifths appear once; the ten largest clones hold more than 15%. Blood RNA was derived from unsorted whole blood, and germline DNA was extracted too. Sequenced material: peripheral blood. These receptors were taken from a woman in her thirties with primary liver carcinoma and hepatitis B virus infection.

Worth noting for this clonotype: With a much larger clone just one base away, this may be a read error. The chain employs TRBV6-2 or TRBV6-3 and TRBJ2-1, with D unclear. CDR3 size: 15 residues. From germline, CDR1 is MNHEY and CDR2 SVGEGT. CDR3 nucleotide sequence: TGTGCCAGCAGTTACGTGGGCGGCTCCGTGGATGAGCACTTCTTC. It codes for CASSYVGGSVDEHFF.

As regards this clonotype: This clone may be a read error of a much larger clone one base away. The chain combines TRBV10-3 with TRBJ2-1; a weak D match, TRBD2 (5 bases). The CDR3 is made up of 16 amino acids. Germline V lookup: CDR1 ENHRY, CDR2 SYGVKD. CDR3 in amino acids: CAISESETGLYNGQFF. The CDR3 DNA follows: TGTGCCATCAGTGAGTCGGAGACTGGACTCTACAATGGGCAGTTCTTC.

Turning to this clonotype: Relative to the germline gene, one junction end is altered; a read error may explain this. This chain links TRBV5-1 with TRBJ2-1; TRBD1 aligns across 9 bases. CDR1 and CDR2 (germline): SGHRS, YFSETQ. The CDR3 consists of 18 residues. The CDR3 reads CVSSLMGDGTGRLNEQFF. The CDR3 DNA follows: TGCGTCAGCAGCTTGATGGGGGACGGGACAGGGCGATTAAATGAGCAGTTCTTC.

The chain joins TRBV6-6 to TRBJ1-5, with 7 nucleotides matching TRBD1. The CDR3 is 14 residues long. Looked up from germline, CDR1 is MNHNY and CDR2 is SVGAGI (reference sequence). The J segment lost 5 bases and the V segment lost 6 bases, leaving 7 bases of the junction unmatched. CDR3 nucleotide sequence: TGTGCCAGCAGGCAACAGGGGTACGATCAGCCCCAGCATTTT. Translation gives CASRQQGYDQPQHF.

This clonotype was detected ten times or more. V usage is TRBV11-1 and J usage is TRBJ2-7; 13 nucleotides agree with TRBD2. Germline CDR1 reads SGHAT; CDR2 reads FQDESV (reference sequence). With V trimmed by 4 bases and J by 12 bases, 9 bases remained unmatched. This CDR3 is 14 amino acids long. CDR3 residues: CASSSGTSGEWRYF. CDR3 sequence (DNA): TGTGCCAGCAGCTCCGGGACTAGCGGGGAATGGAGGTACTTC.

Many counts were recorded for this clonotype. The chain recombines TRBV6-2 or TRBV6-3 with TRBJ1-5; a weak D match, TRBD1 (5 bases). Trimming cost V 2 bases and J 6 bases, with 8 bases left between them. This CDR3 has 13 amino acids. CDR1 is MNHEY and CDR2 is SVGEGT in the germline V gene. The CDR3 nucleotides are TGTGCCAGCAGTTACCCGGGGCGTCAGCCCCAGCATTTT. It codes for CASSYPGRQPQHF.

The rearrangement joins TRBV5-6 to TRBJ2-7; unclear D gene. The CDR3 totals 12 residues. Germline-derived CDR1 and CDR2 are SGHDT and YYEEEE. The ends were cut back, 1 base at V and 10 bases at J, with 12 bases in the middle. CDR3 coding DNA: TGTGCCAGCAGCTTGATTCCGGGTGACCAGTACTTC. Protein: CASSLIPGDQYF.

In the case of this clonotype: Just one base apart from a much larger clone, this may be a read error. The genes are TRBV29-1 and TRBJ2-7; D is unresolved. The ends were cut back, 4 bases at V and 3 bases at J, with 7 bases in the middle. In germline, CDR1 is SQVTM, CDR2 ANQGSEA. The CDR3 covers 11 residues. This chain's CDR3 is CSVAVGYEQYF. Written as DNA, the CDR3 is TGCAGCGTTGCGGTCGGCTACGAGCAGTACTTC.

On this clonotype itself: One base away lies a much larger clone, so this may be a sequencing read error. The chain combines TRBV6-2 or TRBV6-3 with TRBJ2-1; 12 nucleotides align to TRBD2. The V and J ends lost 11 bases and 8 bases, in that order; junction bases with no gene match: 13. Germline CDR1 and CDR2: MNHEY and SVGEGT. This CDR3 is 15 amino acids long. DNA for the CDR3: TGTGCCTGCCTAGCGGGAGGGCCAAGCAGCCATGAGCAGTTCTTC. This translates into CACLAGGPSSHEQFF.

The sample holds many counts of this clonotype. This chain links TRBV6-5 with TRBJ2-1; D unresolved. V lost 6 bases and J lost 1, with 13 bases in between. The CDR3 is 15 amino acids. Per the germline V gene, CDR1 is MNHEY and CDR2 is SVGAGI. The CDR3 DNA reads TGTGCCAGCAGCTTGACGGACGCGTCCTACAATGAGCAGTTCTTC. Its protein is CASSLTDASYNEQFF.

This clonotype was seen only once. At one boundary the junction diverges from the germline segment, which might be a read error. CDR3 DNA: TGTGCCAGCACCGACAGGGGTACTACCGTGGAGCTGTTTTTT. Translated, it gives CASTDRGTTVELFF. The V and J genes are TRBV2 and TRBJ2-2; 8 nucleotides agree with TRBD1. From germline, CDR1 is SNHLY and CDR2 FYNNEI. The CDR3 consists of 14 residues.

This chain joins TRBV4-1 and TRBJ1-2; D remains ambiguous. V dropped 0 bases and J dropped 1 base, with 15 bases sitting between them. Germline V gene lookup returns CDR1 MGHRA and CDR2 YSYEKL. This CDR3 region has 17 residues. The DNA of the CDR3 is TGCGCCAGCAGCCAAGATGGTGGTAGCAGGAGTAACTATGGCTACACCTTC. Translating gives CASSQDGGSRSNYGYTF.

This clonotype appeared many times. The J gene is TRBJ2-7, the V gene TRBV11-2; the match to TRBD2 covers 14 bases. Germline CDR1 is SGHAT and CDR2 is FQNNGV. Unmatched junction bases numbered 8, after V lost 6 bases and J lost 4 bases. The CDR3 consists of 16 residues. This CDR3 is CASRRMGTSGSYEQYF. CDR3 DNA sequence: TGTGCCAGCAGAAGGATGGGGACTAGCGGGAGTTACGAGCAGTACTTC. Drawing the rest from reference TRBV11-2 and TRBJ2-7, the complete variable domain is EAGVAQSPRYKIIEKRQSVAFWCNPISGHATLYWYQQILGQGPKLLIQFQNNGVVDDSQLPKDRFSAERLKGVDSTLKIQPAKLEDSAVYLCASRRMGTSGSYEQYFGPGTRLTVT.

To note about this clonotype: A much larger clonotype is one base distant, so this may be a read error. The chain joins TRBV12-3 or TRBV12-4 to TRBJ2-7, with D perhaps TRBD2 (6 bases). This CDR3 has 13 amino acids. CDR3 loop: CASSPRRVTVRNF. The CDR3 DNA is TGTGCCAGCAGTCCCAGGAGGGTTACGGTGAGGAACTTC.

This clonotype was counted a few times. The rearrangement joins TRBV30 to TRBJ1-1; possible D gene TRBD1, 5 bases. Trimming pared 3 bases from V and 5 bases from J, leaving 10 bases between. The CDR3 has 12 amino acids. CDR1 is GTSNPN and CDR2 is SVGIG in the germline V gene (reference sequence). The CDR3 coding sequence is TGTGCCTGGAGGGGGGTTGGGACTGAAGCTTTCTTT. This gives the protein CAWRGVGTEAFF.